This TCR beta chain was recovered during a study of human T cells and chemical hapten exposure. Time point described: pre-sensitization, week 0. Indicated treatment: therapeutic diphenylcyclopropenone sensitization with weekly scalp DPC. Via MiXCR, TCRdb re-called the RACE reads, giving one row per CDR3 protein. Of 250,000 or so distinct CDR3 sequences in the sample, around 7% were seen once. The TCR sequence derives from a man younger than 30 with alopecia areata. Some clones in this sample may be carry-over from other donors' samples. Sequencing was performed on whole blood, taken in connection with sensitization to the hapten diphenylcyclopropenone (DPC).

This chain's CDR3 is CASSVSGASYNEQFF. Here the CDR3 DNA reads TGCGCCAGCAGTGTTAGCGGGGCGTCCTACAATGAGCAGTTCTTC. The chain carries TRBV4-3 and TRBJ2-1; 8 bases fit TRBD2. This CDR3 has 15 amino acids. After removal of 6 bases from V and 1 base from J, the junction contained 5 bases not matched to a gene. Germline loops: CDR1 LGHNA, CDR2 YSLEER.